These 32 T cell receptor beta chains came from one sample sequenced in a study of T cells in localized non-small cell lung cancer. Libraries were prepared by immunoSEQ multiplex PCR; TCRdb keeps only in-frame clonotypes and omits some of them. The sample yields tens of thousands of clones, about 80% seen once. Specimen: PBMCs, collected before any cancer treatment. The receptors shown here come from a man aged 35 to 70 with stage II lung adenocarcinoma.

This clone appeared once. The rearrangement links TRBV7-2 to TRBJ1-5; D may be TRBD1 (5 bases). This CDR3 has 14 amino acids. The germline V gene has CDR1 SGHTA and CDR2 FQGNSA. Trimming took 0 bases from V and 2 from J, leaving 5 bases between them. CDR3 bases: TGTGCCAGCAGCTTAGCCAGGGGCAATCAGCCCCAGCATTTT. Encoded protein: CASSLARGNQPQHF.

This chain links TRBV5-4 with TRBJ2-1; either TRBD1 or TRBD2 may supply D (7 bases each). Trimming stripped 0 bases from V and 6 bases from J, with 13 bases between. CDR3 length: 15 residues. CDR1 is SGHNT, CDR2 YYREEE, per germline (reference sequence). CDR3: CASSLAGGGSNEQFF. The CDR3 DNA reads TGTGCCAGCAGCTTGGCAGGGGGAGGGAGCAATGAGCAGTTCTTC.

This chain joins TRBV6-1 and TRBJ1-1; 7 bases match TRBD1. Germline V lookup: CDR1 MNHNS, CDR2 SASEGT. This CDR3 contains 14 residues. J was trimmed by 4 bases and V by 6 bases; bases with no gene match: 8. The CDR3 bases are TGTGCCAGCAGGGCACAGGGGCGAGGCACTGAAGCTTTCTTT. Protein product: CASRAQGRGTEAFF.

This clone was seen only once. The V and J genes are TRBV20-1 and TRBJ2-5; D is undetermined. CDR3 length: 11 amino acids. Per germline, CDR1 DFQATT and CDR2 SNEGSKA (reference sequence). Trimming cost V 5 bases and J 0 bases, with 4 bases left between them. In DNA, the CDR3 is TGCAGTGCTCCGTACCAAGAGACCCAGTACTTC. Its protein is CSAPYQETQYF.

The chain combines TRBV7-8 with TRBJ1-4, with a tentative D call TRBD1 (6 bases). The CDR3 is 15 residues long. Trimming pared 1 base from V and 7 bases from J, leaving 13 bases between. Germline V CDR1 and CDR2: SGHVS, FQNEAQ. The CDR3 loop reads CASSLGLRGAEKLFF. The DNA of the CDR3 is TGTGCCAGCAGCTTAGGATTGAGGGGGGCTGAAAAACTGTTTTTT. The full variable domain, in which reference TRBV7-8 and TRBJ1-4 provide the parts outside the CDR3, is GAGVSQSPRYKVAKRGQDVALRCDPISGHVSLFWYQQALGQGPEFLTYFQNEAQLDKSGLPSDRFFAERPEGSVSTLKIQRTQQEDSAVYLCASSLGLRGAEKLFFGSGTQLSVL.

The rearrangement joins TRBV11-2 to TRBJ2-2; D is tentatively TRBD1 or TRBD2 (6 bases each). The length of the CDR3 is 16 residues. V was shortened by 1 base and J by 0 bases, with 9 bases between the two germline ends. Germline V gene data show CDR1 as SGHAT and CDR2 as FQNNGV. In DNA, the CDR3 is TGTGCCAGCAGCTTAGTGGGGGGCTCGAACACCGGGGAGCTGTTTTTT. Protein: CASSLVGGSNTGELFF.

The chain combines TRBV5-1 with TRBJ2-7; D tentatively fits TRBD1 or TRBD2 (6 bases each). This CDR3 region has 14 residues. CDR1 is SGHRS and CDR2 is YFSETQ in the germline V gene. V was trimmed by 1 base and J by 3 bases, leaving 11 bases between them. The CDR3 bases are TGCGCCAGCAGCTTGATCGGGGGCGGCTACGAGCAGTACTTC. Protein sequence: CASSLIGGGYEQYF.

In this sample, this clone turned up once. The chain recombines TRBV7-9 with TRBJ2-7; 7 bases fit TRBD1. From germline, CDR1 is SEHNR and CDR2 FQNEAQ (reference sequence). The ends lost 5 bases at V and 6 bases at J; junction bases unmatched: 13. This CDR3 comprises 15 residues. This CDR3 reads CASSPAGTVGSEQYF. Here the CDR3 DNA reads TGTGCCAGCAGCCCCGCCGGGACAGTAGGGAGCGAGCAGTACTTC.

The gene calls are TRBV5-1 and TRBJ2-1, with a possible D match to TRBD2 (6 bases). Trimming pared 0 bases from V and 7 bases from J, leaving 11 bases between. CDR1 and CDR2 (germline): SGHRS, YFSETQ. The CDR3 totals 14 residues. CDR3: CASSLAGTQNEQFF. The CDR3 bases are TGCGCCAGCAGCTTGGCCGGGACTCAAAATGAGCAGTTCTTC.

This clone occurred a few times. V and J are TRBV6-1 and TRBJ2-7; 11 bases line up with TRBD1. The CDR3 totals 16 residues. Germline V gene data show CDR1 as MNHNS and CDR2 as SASEGT. V shed 3 bases, J shed 1 base, and the junction held 5 bases outside the gene matches. In DNA form, the CDR3 reads TGTGCCAGCAGTGACCCGGGACAGGGGGGTTCCTACGAGCAGTACTTC. Residues: CASSDPGQGGSYEQYF.

The chain combines TRBV5-1 with TRBJ2-6; D is perhaps TRBD2 (6 bases). Trimming cost V 4 bases and J 0 bases, with 11 bases left between them. Germline V gives CDR1 SGHRS, CDR2 YFSETQ. The CDR3 has 16 residues. The CDR3 DNA reads as TGCGCCAGCAGCGCGGGACTTAGCTCTGGGGCCAACGTCCTGACTTTC. This gives the protein CASSAGLSSGANVLTF.

The chain is built from TRBV20-1 and TRBJ1-2; D gene ambiguous. Trimming removed 0 bases from V and 4 bases from J, with 3 bases in between. CDR1 and CDR2 from the germline V gene are DFQATT and SNEGSKA (reference sequence). The CDR3 totals 11 residues. In nucleotides, the CDR3 is TGCAGTGCTAGAGAAAGCTATGGCTACACCTTC. This translates into CSARESYGYTF.

The chain couples TRBV7-8 to TRBJ2-7, with D perhaps matching TRBD1 (6 bases). V lost 6 bases and J lost 0, with 12 bases in between. CDR3 length: 14 residues. Germline V gene data show CDR1 as SGHVS and CDR2 as FQNEAQ. The CDR3 spells CASSPLTGSYEQYF. For the CDR3, the DNA is TGTGCCAGCAGTCCCTTGACAGGCTCCTACGAGCAGTACTTC.

The chain is built from TRBV7-2 and TRBJ1-6; no clear D. V was cut by 5 bases and J by 11 bases, with 19 bases left in between. Germline values: CDR1 SGHTA, CDR2 FQGNSA. CDR3 length: 15 amino acids. The CDR3 DNA reads as TGTGCCAGCAGCCCACGCAGGTCCGACGTGGCACCCCTCCACTTT. Translation gives CASSPRRSDVAPLHF.

This clone was recorded a few times. V and J are TRBV6-5 and TRBJ2-2, with 8 bases aligning to TRBD1. V was clipped by 6 bases and J by 2 bases; unmatched bases: 5. The CDR3 loop spans 15 amino acids. Germline CDR1 reads MNHEY; CDR2 reads SVGAGI. The CDR3 DNA reads TGTGCCAGCAGCCTTGGACAGGGTAACACCGGGGAGCTGTTTTTT. Protein: CASSLGQGNTGELFF.

V usage is TRBV27 and J usage is TRBJ2-7; possibly TRBD2 for D (6 bases). The CDR3 runs to 14 residues. Germline loops: CDR1 MNHEY, CDR2 SMNVEV (reference sequence). Trimming pared 3 bases from V and 0 bases from J, leaving 9 bases between. The DNA of the CDR3 is TGTGCCAGCAGTTTGGGAGGTCCCTCCTACGAGCAGTACTTC. Its translation: CASSLGGPSYEQYF.

The rearrangement joins TRBV6-1 to TRBJ1-4; a possible D gene is TRBD1 (5 bases). Looked up from germline, CDR1 is MNHNS and CDR2 is SASEGT. The CDR3 sequence is 15 residues long. V was shortened by 7 bases and J by 0 bases, with 12 bases between the two germline ends. The CDR3: CASTGVSATNEKLFF. The CDR3 coding sequence is TGTGCCAGCACGGGGGTTTCTGCAACTAATGAAAAACTGTTTTTT.

This clone was observed once. V and J are TRBV5-6 and TRBJ1-5; 7 bases agree with TRBD1. Germline lookup yields CDR1 SGHDT and CDR2 YYEEEE. The length of the CDR3 is 15 residues. Trimming removed 1 base from V and 1 base from J; junction bases left unmatched: 2. DNA of the CDR3: TGTGCCAGCAGCTTGTGGACAGGCAGCAATCAGCCCCAGCATTTT. This sequence encodes CASSLWTGSNQPQHF. The full variable domain, in which reference TRBV5-6 and TRBJ1-5 provide the parts outside the CDR3, is DAGVTQSPTHLIKTRGQQVTLRCSPKSGHDTVSWYQQALGQGPQFIFQYYEEEERQRGNFPDRFSGHQFPNYSSELNVNALLLGDSALYLCASSLWTGSNQPQHFGDGTRLSIL.

The chain recombines TRBV6-6 with TRBJ2-1; 11 bases match TRBD2. The CDR3 spans 14 residues. Germline assignment: CDR1 MNHNY and CDR2 SVGAGI (reference sequence). V lost 5 bases to trimming and J lost 5 bases; unmatched junction nucleotides: 2. CDR3 DNA: TGTGCCAGCAGTAGACTAGCGGGAAACAATGAGCAGTTCTTC. Its translation: CASSRLAGNNEQFF.

This clone was seen only once. This chain joins TRBV7-2 and TRBJ2-2; 8 positions agree with TRBD1. The V and J ends lost 4 bases and 5 bases, in that order; junction bases with no gene match: 12. Germline V CDR1 and CDR2: SGHTA, FQGNSA. This CDR3 comprises 17 residues. The CDR3 DNA is TGTGCCAGCAGCTCACCTCCGGGACAGGTGGTTACCGGGGAGCTGTTTTTT. Encoded protein: CASSSPPGQVVTGELFF.

The chain carries TRBV28 and TRBJ1-2, with D perhaps matching TRBD1 (5 bases). Germline CDR1 and CDR2: MDHEN and SYDVKM. This CDR3 has 16 residues. Trimming stripped 5 bases from V and 6 bases from J, with 22 bases between. The CDR3 loop is CASSPPGAPGRHGYTF. DNA for the CDR3: TGTGCCAGCAGTCCCCCTGGGGCACCGGGACGGCATGGCTACACCTTC.

The chain is built from TRBV9 and TRBJ2-5; a weak D match, TRBD1 (6 bases). CDR1 and CDR2 from the germline V gene are SGDLS and YYNGEE. The CDR3 has 16 amino acids. Trimming took 0 bases from V and 1 from J, leaving 13 bases between them. DNA of the CDR3: TGTGCCAGCAGCGTAGGCAGGGGACGAGTCCAAGAGACCCAGTACTTC. This gives the protein CASSVGRGRVQETQYF.

This sequence joins TRBV6-1 and TRBJ2-1, with TRBD2 as a possible D gene (5 bases). This CDR3 is 12 amino acids long. The V end was cut by 6 bases, the J end by 10 bases, with 13 bases between. Germline CDR1 MNHNS, CDR2 SASEGT. In DNA, the CDR3 is TGTGCCAGCAGCGACTCACCGGGGGAGCAGTTCTTC. It encodes CASSDSPGEQFF.

The V gene is TRBV28, the J gene TRBJ2-2, with D possibly being TRBD2 (5 bases). This CDR3 has 15 residues. Trimming took off 4 bases at V and 5 bases at J, with 14 bases between the two ends. Germline values: CDR1 MDHEN, CDR2 SYDVKM. CDR3 region: CASSSRTGRTGELFF. CDR3 sequence (DNA): TGTGCCAGCAGTTCTCGGACTGGACGGACCGGGGAGCTGTTTTTT.

The CDR3: CASSHGTSGQTDTQYF. DNA for the CDR3: TGCGCCAGCAGCCATGGGACTAGCGGACAGACAGATACGCAGTATTTT. The chain couples TRBV4-3 to TRBJ2-3; 11 bases align to TRBD2. CDR3 size: 16 residues. V gave up 3 bases and J gave up 3 bases; unmatched junction bases: 5. Per germline, CDR1 LGHNA and CDR2 YSLEER.

V is TRBV9 and J is TRBJ2-1, with D hard to call. Trimming shortened V by 0 bases and J by 0 bases, and 7 bases separated the two germline ends. The CDR3 extends over 15 amino acids. The germline CDR1 and CDR2 sequences are SGDLS and YYNGEE. The CDR3 here is CASSVALDSYNEQFF. The CDR3 DNA sequence: TGTGCCAGCAGCGTAGCTCTGGACTCCTACAATGAGCAGTTCTTC.

This clone was counted between two and nine times. The chain is built from TRBV9 and TRBJ2-7; TRBD2 matches at 8 bases. CDR1 is SGDLS and CDR2 is YYNGEE in the germline V gene. The length of the CDR3 is 16 residues. V was clipped by 0 bases and J by 3 bases; unmatched bases: 8. The DNA of the CDR3 is TGTGCCAGCAGCGTAGAAACGGGTAGCGGGATCTACGAGCAGTACTTC. This sequence encodes CASSVETGSGIYEQYF.

This chain joins TRBV7-9 and TRBJ1-4; the D gene is possibly TRBD1 (5 bases). The CDR3 spans 15 residues. The germline CDR1 and CDR2 sequences are SEHNR and FQNEAQ (reference sequence). V was pared by 1 base and J by 4 bases, with 10 bases between. In DNA, the CDR3 is TGTGCCAGCAGCTTAGGCGACAGACGTAATGAAAAACTGTTTTTT. The encoded protein is CASSLGDRRNEKLFF.

Only one count was recorded for this clone. The chain employs TRBV6-5 and TRBJ1-1; D not certain. The CDR3 spans 12 residues. The V gene's germline CDR1 is MNHEY and CDR2 SVGAGI. Trimming stripped 5 bases from V and 2 bases from J, with 6 bases between. For the CDR3, the DNA is TGTGCCAGCAGTAAACTAAACACTGAAGCTTTCTTT. Residues: CASSKLNTEAFF.

J is TRBJ2-2 and V is TRBV29-1, with 7 bases fitting TRBD1. V was pared by 6 bases and J by 8 bases, with 3 bases of the junction left unmatched. Germline CDR1 and CDR2: SQVTM and ANQGSEA. The CDR3 has 11 residues. The CDR3 DNA reads TGCAGCGTCAACAGGGGTGGGGAGCTGTTTTTT. This translates into CSVNRGGELFF.

J is TRBJ1-1 and V is TRBV6-1; D is ambiguous. There are 13 residues in the CDR3. Germline V CDR1 and CDR2: MNHNS, SASEGT. V lost 6 bases to trimming and J lost 1 base, with 9 bases between them. The CDR3 protein is CASRIGANTEAFF. The CDR3 DNA reads TGTGCCAGCAGGATAGGAGCGAACACTGAAGCTTTCTTT.

As regards this clone: The same CDR3 is also encoded by other DNA sequences in this sample. This chain uses TRBV5-1 with TRBJ2-5, with D possibly TRBD2 on 6 matching bases. From germline, CDR1 is SGHRS and CDR2 YFSETQ. Trimming removed 4 bases from V and 4 bases from J, with 11 bases in between. The CDR3 consists of 13 residues. CDR3 in amino acids: CASSQGLTETQYF. The CDR3 bases are TGCGCCAGCAGCCAGGGACTGACAGAGACCCAGTACTTC.